This T cell receptor beta chain was sequenced in a study of cytotoxic CD8 clonotypes in ibrutinib-treated CLL. Measured with immunoSEQ multiplex PCR; TCRdb has only the in-frame clones, and not every one. Counted here are about 68,000 clones, about 63% occurring once; the ten biggest clones make up more than 4.5%. Germline V gene lookup returns CDR1 SGDLS and CDR2 YYNGEE. The CDR3 totals 15 residues. V was clipped by 0 bases and J by 3 bases, with 9 bases between them. J is TRBJ2-2 and V is TRBV9; D is undetermined. The specimen comprised PBMCs, sampled after 12 months of ibrutinib treatment. This TCR came from a human donor with chronic lymphocytic leukemia. The CDR3 loop reads CASSVEAQYTGELFF. The CDR3 region has the DNA TGTGCCAGCAGCGTAGAGGCGCAGTACACCGGGGAGCTGTTTTTT.